This T cell receptor beta chain was captured by sequencing in a study of blood T cell repertoires in COVID-19. Clones were read by immunoSEQ multiplex PCR, and TCRdb kept only the in-frame ones, dropping some. The sample has 52,000 or so clones, 78% seen once; the top ten hold over 4%. In the case of this clone: This same CDR3 is encoded by further DNA sequences in the sample.

The receptor's source is a human donor in a cohort sampled during active COVID-19. Sequencing was performed on peripheral blood.

DNA for the CDR3: TGTGCCAGCTCACCCATGGGGGGACAGGAGAACACTGAAGCTTTCTTT. Protein sequence: CASSPMGGQENTEAFF. This sequence joins TRBV18 and TRBJ1-1; TRBD1 matches 8 bases. CDR1 is KGHSH, CDR2 LQKENI, per germline. The CDR3 is 16 residues long. J lost 1 base, V lost 3 bases, and 7 bases had no gene match.